One and the same sample provided the 28 T cell receptor beta chains below, sequenced in a study of blood T cell repertoires in COVID-19. Assay used: immunoSEQ multiplex PCR; TCRdb lists only in-frame clones, some missing. The sample carries 210,000 or so clones, about 89% recorded once. The sequencing input was peripheral blood. Receptor source: a woman in her 40s with acute or convalescent COVID-19.

V usage is TRBV29-1 and J usage is TRBJ2-5, with TRBD1 matching 8 bases. The V segment lost 7 bases and the J segment 6 bases; nucleotides outside the gene matches: 10. This CDR3 spans 13 amino acids. CDR1 and CDR2 from the germline V gene are SQVTM and ANQGSEA. The CDR3, as DNA: TGCAGCGGCGGCAGGGGGCGCGCAAAGACCCAGTACTTC. Its protein product is CSGGRGRAKTQYF.

The chain links TRBV5-1 to TRBJ1-2, with a possible D match to TRBD1 (6 bases). The CDR3 is 14 residues long. Germline loops: CDR1 SGHRS, CDR2 YFSETQ. Trimming cost V 5 bases and J 3 bases, with 14 bases left between them. CDR3 loop: CASRQGISDYGYTF. CDR3 DNA sequence: TGCGCCAGCAGACAGGGTATTTCGGACTATGGCTACACCTTC.

The V and J genes are TRBV5-4 and TRBJ1-2; TRBD1 is a possible D gene (6 bases). This CDR3 region has 15 residues. Trimming took off 2 bases at V and 8 bases at J, with 19 bases between the two ends. The germline V gene encodes CDR1 SGHNT and CDR2 YYREEE (reference sequence). The CDR3, as DNA: TGTGCCAGCAGCTTCGGACAGACTCCAATGGGGGGCTACACCTTC. Translated, it gives CASSFGQTPMGGYTF.

The J gene is TRBJ2-7, the V gene TRBV5-6; weak D call: TRBD1 (6 bases). The CDR3 has 15 amino acids. Germline V gene lookup returns CDR1 SGHDT and CDR2 YYEEEE. V lost 0 bases to trimming and J lost 0 bases, with 10 bases between them. In DNA form, the CDR3 reads TGTGCCAGCAGCTTGGCAGGGGCCGTCTCCTACGAGCAGTACGTC. This codes for CASSLAGAVSYEQYV.

This clone rates as medium-sized. The CDR3 DNA sequence: TGTGCCAGCAGCGAACATGGGGGAGGGAACCGCAATCAGCCCCAGCATTTT. It yields the protein CASSEHGGGNRNQPQHF. V is TRBV7-6 and J is TRBJ1-5, with a tentative D call TRBD1 (5 bases). The CDR3 consists of 17 residues. Between the trimmed V and J ends, which lost 5 bases and 2 bases, there was a span of 19 bases. Looked up from germline, CDR1 is SGHVS and CDR2 is FNYEAQ.

This clone was detected only once. The sample holds other DNA sequences that translate to the same CDR3. V and J are TRBV9 and TRBJ2-1; TRBD1 might be the D (6 bases). The CDR3 extends over 15 amino acids. Trimming removed 0 bases at V and 0 bases at J, with 7 bases between. Germline CDR1 reads SGDLS; CDR2 reads YYNGEE. CDR3 loop: CASSVGGGSYNEQFF. CDR3 in DNA: TGTGCCAGCAGCGTAGGAGGGGGCTCCTACAATGAGCAGTTCTTC.

V gene TRBV4-1 combines with J gene TRBJ1-2; TRBD1 aligns across 9 bases. The length of the CDR3 is 15 residues. Looked up from germline, CDR1 is MGHRA and CDR2 is YSYEKL. Trimming at V came to 3 bases and at J to 5 bases, leaving 7 bases not matched to a gene. The CDR3 loop reads CASSQLGQGEYGYTF. The CDR3 nucleotides read TGCGCCAGCAGCCAGTTGGGACAGGGAGAATATGGCTACACCTTC.

The V and J genes are TRBV2 and TRBJ1-2; D remains ambiguous. Germline CDR1 and CDR2: SNHLY and FYNNEI. The CDR3 is 12 amino acids. V was cut by 3 bases and J by 8 bases, with 10 bases left in between. CDR3 residues: CASSESLRGYTF. In DNA, the CDR3 is TGTGCCAGCAGTGAGTCCCTCCGGGGCTACACCTTC. Looking up the rest from reference TRBV2 and TRBJ1-2 gives the full variable domain: EPEVTQTPSHQVTQMGQEVILRCVPISNHLYFYWYRQILGQKVEFLVSFYNNEISEKSEIFDDQFSVERPDGSNFTLKIRSTKLEDSAMYFCASSESLRGYTFGSGTRLTVV.

V and J are TRBV5-1 and TRBJ1-2, with 8 bases identical to TRBD1. CDR1 and CDR2 from the germline V gene are SGHRS and YFSETQ. With V trimmed by 4 bases and J by 6 bases, 5 bases remained unmatched. The CDR3 has 13 residues. CDR3 coding DNA: TGCGCCAGCAGCCTACCAGGGGGCGATGGCTACACCTTC. As protein: CASSLPGGDGYTF.

CDR3 sequence reads: CASSHSGGGPDTQYF. The CDR3 DNA sequence: TGTGCCAGCAGCCATAGCGGGGGGGGCCCAGATACGCAGTATTTT. The chain couples TRBV3-1 (or the pseudogene TRBV3-2) to TRBJ2-3, with 11 bases fitting TRBD2. Germline CDR1 LGHDT, CDR2 YNNKEL (reference sequence). The CDR3 contains 15 residues. V dropped 3 bases and J dropped 4; count of bases not matched to a gene: 3.

The chain has TRBV6-1 and TRBJ1-6, with D possibly being TRBD1 (5 bases). Between the trimmed V and J ends, which lost 3 bases and 9 bases, there was a span of 12 bases. CDR3 length: 14 amino acids. From germline, CDR1 is MNHNS and CDR2 SASEGT. The CDR3 coding sequence is TGTGCCAGCAGTGATGGGGGAGGCAGTTCACCCCTCCACTTT. Protein sequence: CASSDGGGSSPLHF.

The chain combines TRBV19 with TRBJ1-3, with 9 bases fitting TRBD1. Germline values: CDR1 LNHDA, CDR2 SQIVND (reference sequence). The CDR3 loop spans 14 amino acids. Losses at the gene ends were 5 bases for V and 4 bases for J; bases not matched to a gene: 3. The CDR3 here is CASSRDRAGNTIYF. In nucleotides, the CDR3 is TGTGCCAGTAGTCGGGACAGGGCCGGAAACACCATATATTTT.

The chain employs TRBV5-5 and TRBJ1-2, with unresolved D. This CDR3 spans 16 amino acids. CDR1 is SGHKS and CDR2 is YYEKEE in the germline V gene (reference sequence). V shed 4 bases and J shed 3 bases, with 19 bases lying between them. This CDR3 is CASSGSLRLGDYGYTF. For the CDR3, the DNA is TGTGCCAGCAGCGGAAGCTTGAGGTTGGGTGACTATGGCTACACCTTC.

The chain links TRBV18 to TRBJ1-1; 8 bases align to TRBD1. The germline V gene has CDR1 KGHSH and CDR2 LQKENI. CDR3 length: 13 amino acids. The ends lost 4 bases at V and 3 bases at J; junction bases unmatched: 1. The CDR3 nucleotides read TGTGCCAGCTCACTGGACAGGGACACTGAAGCTTTCTTT. Protein product: CASSLDRDTEAFF.

The rearrangement links TRBV5-4 to TRBJ1-5; 8 positions agree with TRBD1. The CDR3 runs to 15 residues. V gave up 4 bases and J gave up 3 bases; unmatched junction bases: 6. Per germline, CDR1 SGHNT and CDR2 YYREEE (reference sequence). This CDR3 reads CASSEGTGHNQPQHF. The CDR3 DNA reads as TGTGCCAGCAGCGAGGGGACAGGACACAATCAGCCCCAGCATTTT.

The chain recombines TRBV14 with TRBJ2-1; 8 bases fit TRBD1. Germline CDR1 is SGHDN and CDR2 is FVKESK. The trim removed 2 bases at V and 7 bases at J, leaving 4 bases unmatched. The CDR3 sequence is 14 residues long. The CDR3 spells CASSQQGARNEQFF. CDR3 sequence (DNA): TGTGCCAGCAGCCAACAGGGGGCGCGTAATGAGCAGTTCTTC.

This rearrangement joins TRBV7-9 to TRBJ1-1; tentative D call: TRBD1 (5 bases). The CDR3 is made up of 17 amino acids. Trimming cost V 3 bases and J 2 bases, with 19 bases left between them. Germline V gene data show CDR1 as SEHNR and CDR2 as FQNEAQ (reference sequence). CDR3 DNA sequence: TGTGCCAGCAGCTTCCCACCGTCGCAGGGTTTAAACACTGAAGCTTTCTTT. Its protein product is CASSFPPSQGLNTEAFF. Full variable domain (missing parts from reference TRBV7-9 and TRBJ1-1): DTGVSQNPRHKITKRGQNVTFRCDPISEHNRLYWYRQTLGQGPEFLTYFQNEAQLEKSRLLSDRFSAERPKGSFSTLEIQRTEQGDSAMYLCASSFPPSQGLNTEAFFGQGTRLTVV.

The chain couples TRBV15 to TRBJ1-3, with a weak D call TRBD1 (6 bases). CDR3 length: 18 amino acids. V was shortened by 3 bases and J by 0 bases, with 18 bases between the two germline ends. Germline CDR1 reads LNHNV; CDR2 reads YYDKDF (reference sequence). CDR3 loop: CATSSSLDRILSGNTIYF. The CDR3, as DNA: TGTGCCACCAGCAGCTCCTTGGACAGAATCCTCTCTGGAAACACCATATATTTT.

The V and J genes are TRBV20-1 and TRBJ1-5; no clear D gene. Germline V gives CDR1 DFQATT, CDR2 SNEGSKA (reference sequence). The V end lost 3 bases, the J end lost 3 bases, and 6 bases lay between the germline ends. The CDR3 is 12 residues long. The CDR3 DNA follows: TGCAGTGCTAGTCAGGTCAATCAGCCCCAGCATTTT. It yields the protein CSASQVNQPQHF.

The chain uses TRBV6-4 and TRBJ1-5; D is undetermined. CDR3 length: 14 amino acids. CDR1 is MRHNA and CDR2 is SNTAGT in the germline V gene. V was trimmed by 4 bases and J by 7 bases, leaving 14 bases between them. The CDR3 nucleotides read TGTGCCAGCAGTGTAGAGGAGGGAGGACAGCCCCAGCATTTT. Encoded protein: CASSVEEGGQPQHF.

This clone has a single count. The chain links TRBV21-1 to TRBJ2-5; the tabulated D call, TRBD2, remains unverified against the DNA. TRBV21-1 is flagged as a pseudogene. The CDR3 is made up of 18 amino acids. DNA of the CDR3: TGTGCCAGCAGCAAAGACGGAGGACCGGGAGTTAAGGGGGAGACCCAGTACTTC. Its translation: CASSKDGGPGVKGETQYF.

This rearrangement joins TRBV7-3 to TRBJ2-2; tentative D call: TRBD2 (6 bases). This CDR3 contains 16 residues. CDR1 and CDR2 from the germline V gene are SGHTA and FQGTGA. Trimming cost V 0 bases and J 6 bases, with 14 bases left between them. CDR3: CASSLTRTSGSGELFF. In DNA, the CDR3 is TGTGCCAGCAGCTTAACCCGAACAAGCGGGTCCGGGGAGCTGTTTTTT.

The gene calls are TRBV30 and TRBJ2-5, with 13 nucleotides matching TRBD2. This CDR3 contains 16 residues. The V gene end was trimmed by 0 bases and the J gene end by 2 bases; junction bases not matched to a gene: 3. The germline V gene has CDR1 GTSNPN and CDR2 SVGIG (reference sequence). This CDR3 reads CAWSVPLAGGQETQYF. In DNA, the CDR3 is TGTGCCTGGAGTGTACCACTAGCGGGGGGGCAAGAGACCCAGTACTTC.

The chain has TRBV19 and TRBJ1-1; TRBD1 matches at 7 bases. The V segment lost 4 bases and the J segment 4 bases; nucleotides outside the gene matches: 9. From germline, CDR1 is LNHDA and CDR2 SQIVND (reference sequence). The CDR3 spans 15 residues. CDR3 loop: CASSNRGPPVTEAFF. The DNA for the CDR3 is TGTGCCAGTAGTAACAGGGGTCCCCCAGTCACTGAAGCTTTCTTT.

The chain uses TRBV19 and TRBJ1-2; D is perhaps TRBD1 (5 bases). Germline assignment: CDR1 LNHDA and CDR2 SQIVND (reference sequence). Trimming shortened V by 4 bases and J by 6 bases, and 18 bases separated the two germline ends. There are 15 residues in the CDR3. CDR3 protein: CASSRAGGVVDGYTF. For the CDR3, the DNA is TGTGCCAGTAGTAGGGCCGGGGGGGTTGTCGATGGCTACACCTTC.

The chain uses TRBV9 and TRBJ2-1, with 7 bases aligning to TRBD2. The length of the CDR3 is 12 residues. The trim removed 3 bases at V and 8 bases at J, leaving 2 bases unmatched. Germline assignment: CDR1 SGDLS and CDR2 YYNGEE. The CDR3 DNA reads TGTGCCAGCAGCGCCCGGGGGGATGAGCAGTTCTTC. It encodes CASSARGDEQFF.

This clone was observed once. The rearrangement joins TRBV19 to TRBJ2-7, with unresolved D. Trimming pared 2 bases from V and 4 bases from J, leaving 12 bases between. Germline CDR1 reads LNHDA; CDR2 reads SQIVND (reference sequence). The CDR3 sequence is 14 residues long. For the CDR3, the DNA is TGTGCCAGTAGTATATACCGGAGCAGTTACGAGCAGTACGTC. Translated: CASSIYRSSYEQYV.

This clone was detected once. The chain carries TRBV7-2 and TRBJ1-2; 8 bases agree with TRBD1. Germline values: CDR1 SGHTA, CDR2 FQGNSA. The CDR3 runs 14 residues. J gave up 5 bases and V 1 base, and 3 bases lay outside the gene matches. In nucleotides, the CDR3 is TGTGCCAGCAGCTTAGTGGGGACAGGTTATGGCTACACCTTC. Translation gives CASSLVGTGYGYTF.